The 5 T cell receptor beta chains below come from one sample, sequenced in a study of T cells in Graves' hyperthyroidism and ophthalmopathy. RNA transcripts yielded amplified TCR beta CDR3 regions. The HTBI primer set was used in a first-round RT-PCR of the TCR CDR3. One entry per CDR3 protein results from TCRdb running MiXCR on the multiplex PCR reads. The repertoire consists of 660,000 or so distinct CDR3 sequences, with 20% to 25% occurring once and the leading ten covering about 35%. What was sequenced was blood. Source of these receptors: a man under 40 with Graves' ophthalmopathy.

This clonotype appeared a few times. The chain links TRBV27 to TRBJ2-7; 10 bases are shared with TRBD2. V shed 4 bases, J shed 5 bases, and the junction held 5 bases outside the gene matches. This CDR3 contains 14 residues. The germline V gene encodes CDR1 MNHEY and CDR2 SMNVEV (reference sequence). CDR3: CASSSSGRLDEQYF. Written as DNA, the CDR3 is TGTGCCAGCAGTTCTAGCGGGAGACTGGACGAGCAGTACTTC.

The chain joins TRBV7-9 to TRBJ2-6; D gene unclear. The V gene lost 4 bases and the J gene lost 0 bases, with 19 bases spanning the gap. CDR3 length equals 19 residues. CDR1 and CDR2 (germline): SEHNR, FQNEAQ (reference sequence). The CDR3 DNA reads TGTGCCAGCAGCTCACGTCGGGCCGTGAAGAGCTCTGGGGCCAACGTCCTGACTTTC. It is translated as CASSSRRAVKSSGANVLTF.

This clonotype came up a few times. The V gene is TRBV28, the J gene TRBJ1-6; D may be TRBD1 (5 bases). The germline gives CDR1 MDHEN, CDR2 SYDVKM. The CDR3 length is 17 residues. Deletions cut 3 bases from V and 5 bases from J, with 17 bases between. Here the CDR3 DNA reads TGTGCCAGCAGTTTCCCTCCCCGGGACTTCAATAATTCACCCCTCCACTTT. Encoded protein: CASSFPPRDFNNSPLHF. The whole variable domain, filled in from reference TRBV28 and TRBJ1-6, reads DVKVTQSSRYLVKRTGEKVFLECVQDMDHENMFWYRQDPGLGLRLIYFSYDVKMKEKGDIPEGYSVSREKKERFSLILESASTNQTSMYLCASSFPPRDFNNSPLHFGNGTRLTVT.

With regard to this clonotype: A much larger clone sits a single nucleotide away, making a read error possible. Here the CDR3 omits its conserved ending phenylalanine or tryptophan, so a read error is the likely source. The rearrangement links TRBV6-1 to TRBJ2-7; 7 nucleotides agree with TRBD1. The CDR3 runs 14 residues. V dropped 4 bases and J dropped 3; count of bases not matched to a gene: 6. Germline V gene lookup returns CDR1 MNHNS and CDR2 SASEGT. This chain's CDR3 is CASSGAAGGYEQYL. The DNA of the CDR3 is TGTGCCAGCAGTGGGGCGGCAGGGGGCTACGAGCAGTACCTC.

This clonotype was detected a few times. The chain joins TRBV6-1 to TRBJ1-2; the match to TRBD1 covers 7 bases. Germline CDR1 is MNHNS and CDR2 is SASEGT. V trimming: 6 bases; J trimming: 5 bases; junction bases outside the gene matches: 3. This CDR3 contains 12 residues. This CDR3 is CASRQGRYGYTF. For the CDR3, the DNA is TGTGCCAGCAGACAGGGGAGGTATGGCTACACCTTC.